Listed below are T cell receptor beta chains from one sample, sequenced in a study of blood T cell repertoires in COVID-19. Sequenced by immunoSEQ multiplex PCR; TCRdb stores in-frame clones only, minus some. Among some 150,000 clones listed, around 83% were seen once. What was sequenced was peripheral blood. The origin of the receptors is an elderly woman with acute or convalescent COVID-19. The conserved cysteine and the conserved F or W are not part of the CDR3 here. The D gene is left open where the match is weak.

V gene: TRBV2; J gene: TRBJ1-5; D gene: -; CDR3 protein: ASTMGGAPTQPQH
V gene: TRBV25-1; J gene: TRBJ2-5; D gene: -; CDR3 protein: ASSEFGGPQETQY
V gene: TRBV12-3/TRBV12-4; J gene: TRBJ2-7; D gene: -; CDR3 protein: ASSFGQSYEQY
V gene: TRBV4-2; J gene: TRBJ2-7; D gene: TRBD2; CDR3 protein: ASSQDPRWPLAGRIKQY
V gene: TRBV2; J gene: TRBJ2-3; D gene: -; CDR3 protein: ASGGRGYTSTDTQY
V gene: TRBV19; J gene: TRBJ1-5; D gene: -; CDR3 protein: ASSPRQASRQPQH
V gene: TRBV10-1; J gene: TRBJ2-1; D gene: -; CDR3 protein: ASSESQGPSTYNEQF
V gene: TRBV7-8; J gene: TRBJ2-1; D gene: TRBD2; CDR3 protein: ASSLEAGAYNEQF
V gene: TRBV4-2; J gene: TRBJ2-1; D gene: -; CDR3 protein: ASSHPEGRNGYNEQF
V gene: TRBV7-9; J gene: TRBJ1-2; D gene: TRBD1; CDR3 protein: ASSLDPGQNGYT
V gene: TRBV14; J gene: TRBJ2-7; D gene: TRBD2; CDR3 protein: ASSQALAGGPGYEQY
V gene: TRBV9; J gene: TRBJ1-2; D gene: TRBD1; CDR3 protein: ASSEPQGTAYYGYT
V gene: TRBV2; J gene: TRBJ2-5; D gene: -; CDR3 protein: ASTAPEEQETQY
V gene: TRBV19; J gene: TRBJ2-5; D gene: -; CDR3 protein: ASNSDYSRYQETQY
V gene: TRBV6-4; J gene: TRBJ1-3; D gene: TRBD1; CDR3 protein: ASRPRTGSGNTIY
V gene: TRBV3-1/TRBV3-2; J gene: TRBJ2-7; D gene: TRBD2; CDR3 protein: ASSQRTSGGARVYEQY
V gene: TRBV5-6; J gene: TRBJ2-1; D gene: -; CDR3 protein: ASSPNSLFVFEQF
V gene: TRBV18; J gene: TRBJ2-5; D gene: -; CDR3 protein: ASSPPSGGTTQETQY
V gene: TRBV5-1; J gene: TRBJ2-7; D gene: TRBD1; CDR3 protein: ASHLPDRGAEQY
V gene: TRBV15; J gene: TRBJ2-7; D gene: -; CDR3 protein: ATSRDGAGGYEQY
V gene: TRBV20-1; J gene: TRBJ1-1; D gene: -; CDR3 protein: SASRTAEAF
V gene: TRBV13; J gene: TRBJ2-3; D gene: TRBD2; CDR3 protein: ASSLVRGGRSTDTQY
V gene: TRBV6-5; J gene: TRBJ2-5; D gene: TRBD1; CDR3 protein: ASSWTQGETQY
V gene: TRBV2; J gene: TRBJ2-3; D gene: -; CDR3 protein: ASSVTHTDTQY
V gene: TRBV15; J gene: TRBJ2-5; D gene: -; CDR3 protein: ATRGGVETQY
V gene: TRBV5-1; J gene: TRBJ2-3; D gene: TRBD2; CDR3 protein: ASSYELAGDTDTQY
V gene: TRBV5-4; J gene: TRBJ2-6; D gene: TRBD2; CDR3 protein: ASSLGRGGRASGANVLT
V gene: TRBV6-4; J gene: TRBJ2-7; D gene: -; CDR3 protein: ASRESSPHEQY
V gene: TRBV5-1; J gene: TRBJ2-1; D gene: TRBD2; CDR3 protein: ASSLTPGLAGFNEQF
V gene: TRBV5-1; J gene: TRBJ1-6; D gene: TRBD1; CDR3 protein: ASSLDRGAGNSPLH
V gene: TRBV5-1; J gene: TRBJ2-3; D gene: -; CDR3 protein: ASSDGSTDTQY
V gene: TRBV7-3; J gene: TRBJ1-1; D gene: -; CDR3 protein: ASSRTRMDRNTEAF
V gene: TRBV6-5; J gene: TRBJ1-4; D gene: -; CDR3 protein: ASSYTAGREGGKLF
V gene: TRBV6-6; J gene: TRBJ2-7; D gene: -; CDR3 protein: ASSFSYLYEQY
V gene: TRBV20-1; J gene: TRBJ2-5; D gene: TRBD2; CDR3 protein: SASPLAGPGETQY
V gene: TRBV27; J gene: TRBJ2-1; D gene: TRBD2; CDR3 protein: ASAPLPGLAGVYEQF
V gene: TRBV5-6; J gene: TRBJ1-1; D gene: -; CDR3 protein: ASSIGGGAEAF
V gene: TRBV3-1/TRBV3-2; J gene: TRBJ1-2; D gene: TRBD1; CDR3 protein: ASSSAWDRGNYGYT
V gene: TRBV6-5; J gene: TRBJ1-1; D gene: TRBD1; CDR3 protein: ASKRQGPREAF
V gene: TRBV6-5; J gene: TRBJ2-1; D gene: -; CDR3 protein: ATTSTYNEQF
V gene: TRBV29-1; J gene: TRBJ2-1; D gene: TRBD2; CDR3 protein: SVDSGGAHEQF
V gene: TRBV7-9; J gene: TRBJ2-3; D gene: TRBD2; CDR3 protein: ASRRGSGDTDTQY
V gene: TRBV7-8; J gene: TRBJ2-1; D gene: -; CDR3 protein: ASSFLIRGRRSYNEQF
V gene: TRBV2; J gene: TRBJ2-7; D gene: TRBD1; CDR3 protein: ASQDPLRGRGQGEQY
V gene: TRBV7-9; J gene: TRBJ1-2; D gene: -; CDR3 protein: ASSLARRSDGYT
V gene: TRBV27; J gene: TRBJ1-5; D gene: -; CDR3 protein: ASSFHSTNQPQH